This TCR beta chain was sequenced in a study of radiotherapy plus CTLA-4 blockade in lung cancer. The table came from immunoSEQ multiplex PCR; TCRdb's copy has only in-frame clones and leaves some out. The sample holds 89,000 or so clones, 82% seen once. Trimming took 5 bases from V and 8 from J; bases not matched to a gene: 6. The CDR3 contains 13 residues. CDR1 SGHTA and CDR2 FQGNSA come from the germline V gene. The V gene is TRBV7-2, the J gene TRBJ2-1; TRBD2 agrees at 7 bases. The sequence was collected from a human donor with non-small cell lung cancer who had a partial response to radiotherapy plus ipilimumab. The source material was peripheral blood, sampled from a patient treated with radiotherapy plus ipilimumab. CDR3 loop: CASSPMTSHEQFF. The CDR3 DNA sequence: TGTGCCAGCAGCCCGATGACTAGCCATGAGCAGTTCTTC.